This T cell receptor (beta chain) was identified during a study of identical twins (dated by TCRdb to between 2015 and 2016). With regard to the full study: To test whether fetal clonotypes persist, this study deep-sequenced TCR alpha and beta repertoires from monozygotic twins, from unrelated adults of various ages, and from cord blood. To rule out contamination, the twin experiments were replicated at different times with different library preparation protocols.

V loses 6 bases at its end and J loses 1 base; junction bases beyond the gene matches: 15. CDR3 length: 20 amino acids, cysteine to phenylalanine. Only the CDR3 DNA is retained, 60 bases long and in frame from the first base. The germline V gene encodes CDR1 MNHNY and CDR2 SVGAGI (reference sequence). About this clonotype: Its antigen has not been determined. Qualities for individual bases were not recorded, and no much larger clone is one base off.

All donors were healthy Caucasians. Using Miltenyi CD45RO+ enrichment and human naive T-cell isolation kits, memory (CD45RO+) and naive T cells were isolated from PBMC. The protocol used for the library was 5' RACE. The sequencing machine was an Illumina HiSeq 2000. A universal primer binding site was introduced by template switching, and a unique molecular identifier was present in the final cDNA, enabling accurate counting of TCR cDNA molecules. First-strand cDNA for TCR alpha and beta chains was synthesized from specific primers in the conserved constant-segment region. To control for contamination, every cDNA library was double barcoded, receiving both a SMART-Mk sample barcode and Illumina barcodes. TruSeq adapter sequences along with Illumina sample barcodes were introduced in two successive PCR steps. TCR alpha and beta cDNA libraries were sequenced on the Illumina HiSeq platform with custom primers. On the study's bioinformatics: MiGEC was used to process raw reads and extract unique molecular identifiers, and MiXCR was used to find CDR3 positions. For each individual, recombination models were inferred using an EM algorithm with the repgenHMM and IGoR tools. The tcR package in R was used for shared clonotype analysis, with sharing normalized by the product of cloneset sizes. To study raw recombination free of thymic and clonal selection effects, out-of-frame nonproductive sequences were analyzed. TCRdb trimmed the raw reads at Q25, called clones with MiXCR and kept productive beta chains. Entries are consolidated by CDR3 protein sequence, retaining the most common genes and DNA. The authors' filters were not applied to this entry. This sample comprises about 100,000 distinct CDR3 sequences, 5.5% to 7% of them detected only once. Of the sample, 12% is held by the ten largest clones.

Findings and caveats that apply to the study as a whole: Fewer insertions were carried by abundant cord blood beta clonotypes; a weaker similar trend was observed in young adult naive repertoires, while no such trend was observed in memory repertoires. Recombination models systematically underestimated out-of-frame TCR alpha sharing in monozygotic twins but agreed with sharing between unrelated individuals. Zero-insertion analyses could be partly confounded by invariant T cells such as MAIT and iNKT, although diverse VJ usage argued against such confounding for most clonotypes. Conclusions relied on cross-sectional statistical analysis, since the same donors could not be followed over many years. A weaker excess of twin sharing was found in beta out-of-frame sequences because the signal-to-noise ratio was lowered by fewer shared sequences. Compared with coincidental sharing between unrelated individuals, out-of-frame TCR alpha sequences shared between twins had an excess of sequences with low generation probability.

Sequencing was performed on memory T cells sorted from blood. The cell subset or site tag for this specimen amounts to: CD45RO+ enriched T cells. The chain links TRBV6-6 with TRBJ2-6; TRBD1 matches 10 bases in the middle. This clonotype was sampled from a woman between 45 and 65 years old in good health. The CDR3 sequence is CASRQTPGTGEGSGANVLTF. The nucleotides are TGTGCCAGCAGACAAACCCCTGGGACAGGGGAGGGTTCTGGGGCCAACGTCCTGACTTTC.